The 18 T cell receptor beta chains below all came from one sample that was sequenced in a study of T cell clones after liver transplantation. The assay was immunoSEQ multiplex PCR, and TCRdb's table has in-frame clones only and misses some. The table has tens of thousands of clones, 60% to 80% seen once. The sequencing used CD4+ T cells from blood, collected at the 22-month timepoint. Receptors were obtained from a human patient who received a liver transplant. Part of the T cell pool may stem from the graft donor.

This sequence joins TRBV7-2 and TRBJ2-1; weak D call: TRBD2 (7 bases). V shed 2 bases and J shed 4 bases, with 15 bases lying between them. This CDR3 spans 16 amino acids. Germline loops: CDR1 SGHTA, CDR2 FQGNSA. The CDR3 spells CASSLIPGGQYNEQFF. The DNA for the CDR3 is TGTGCCAGCAGCTTAATCCCGGGGGGCCAATACAATGAGCAGTTCTTC.

This chain uses TRBV4-1 with TRBJ2-3; D is ambiguous. The V end lost 7 bases, the J end lost 4 bases, and 18 bases lay between the germline ends. CDR3 length: 15 residues. In germline, CDR1 is MGHRA, CDR2 YSYEKL. The CDR3 DNA reads TGCGCCAGCACCCTCTCCGGCGCCCCGCCAGATACGCAGTATTTT. This gives the protein CASTLSGAPPDTQYF.

The chain couples TRBV28 to TRBJ1-5; 7 bases align to TRBD1. From germline, CDR1 is MDHEN and CDR2 SYDVKM. Trimming cost V 2 bases and J 6 bases; bases outside gene matches: 13. The CDR3 is 17 residues long. In DNA form, the CDR3 reads TGTGCCAGCAGTTTACGAGGACAGGTCGGGTTGTTTCAGCCCCAGCATTTT. Residues: CASSLRGQVGLFQPQHF.

This rearrangement joins TRBV18 to TRBJ1-6; TRBD1 agrees at 8 bases. The V gene end was trimmed by 2 bases and the J gene end by 5 bases; junction bases not matched to a gene: 5. This CDR3 contains 16 residues. The germline V gene has CDR1 KGHSH and CDR2 LQKENI. Here the CDR3 DNA reads TGTGCCAGCTCACCAGATACAGGGGGGAATAATTCACCCCTCCACTTT. It translates to CASSPDTGGNNSPLHF.

The chain combines TRBV4-1 with TRBJ2-7; 12 nucleotides line up with TRBD2. From germline, CDR1 is MGHRA and CDR2 YSYEKL. There are 16 residues in the CDR3. The J segment lost 5 bases and the V segment lost 3 bases, leaving 8 bases of the junction unmatched. DNA of the CDR3: TGCGCCAGCAGCCAGATCACTAGCGGGGGGATCAACGAGCAGTACTTC. Translation gives CASSQITSGGINEQYF.

J is TRBJ1-5 and V is TRBV15; D is uncertain. The germline V gene has CDR1 LNHNV and CDR2 YYDKDF (reference sequence). Trimming left V 9 bases short and J 4 bases short, with 10 bases between. CDR3 size: 12 residues. CDR3 sequence reads: CATREVNQPQHF. CDR3 nucleotides: TGTGCCACGAGGGAGGTGAATCAGCCCCAGCATTTT. Full variable domain (rest looked up from reference TRBV15 and TRBJ1-5): DAMVIQNPRYQVTQFGKPVTLSCSQTLNHNVMYWYQQKSSQAPKLLFHYYDKDFNNEADTPDNFQSRRPNTSFCFLDIRSPGLGDTAMYLCATREVNQPQHFGDGTRLSIL.

The chain links TRBV28 to TRBJ2-3, with 7 bases lining up with TRBD2. CDR3 length equals 17 residues. Germline V gives CDR1 MDHEN, CDR2 SYDVKM. V shed 4 bases and J 0 bases; nucleotides not matched to a gene: 10. DNA of the CDR3: TGTGCCAGCAGTTCAGCCCAGCGGGGACGCAGCACAGATACGCAGTATTTT. It codes for CASSSAQRGRSTDTQYF.

This chain uses TRBV11-2 with TRBJ2-1; D is undetermined. This CDR3 has 14 amino acids. Trimming took 5 bases from V and 0 from J, leaving 8 bases between them. Germline CDR1 reads SGHAT; CDR2 reads FQNNGV. The CDR3 DNA sequence: TGTGCCAGCAGCCAAGAGAGCTCCTACAATGAGCAGTTCTTC. It translates to CASSQESSYNEQFF. Using reference TRBV11-2 and TRBJ2-1 for the parts outside the CDR3, the full variable domain is EAGVAQSPRYKIIEKRQSVAFWCNPISGHATLYWYQQILGQGPKLLIQFQNNGVVDDSQLPKDRFSAERLKGVDSTLKIQPAKLEDSAVYLCASSQESSYNEQFFGPGTRLTVL.

J is TRBJ2-3 and V is TRBV5-1, with D uncertain. CDR3 size: 14 residues. Between the trimmed V and J ends, which lost 3 bases and 0 bases, there was a span of 8 bases. The germline CDR1 and CDR2 sequences are SGHRS and YFSETQ. The CDR3 nucleotides read TGCGCCAGCAGCTCACCGGGCAGCACAGATACGCAGTATTTT. Its protein product is CASSSPGSTDTQYF. Full variable domain (outside the CDR3, taken from reference TRBV5-1 and TRBJ2-3): KAGVTQTPRYLIKTRGQQVTLSCSPISGHRSVSWYQQTPGQGLQFLFEYFSETQRNKGNFPGRFSGRQFSNSRSEMNVSTLELGDSALYLCASSSPGSTDTQYFGPGTRLTVL.

The V call is TRBV6-5, the J call TRBJ2-5, with D perhaps TRBD1 (5 bases). CDR1 and CDR2 (germline): MNHEY, SVGAGI. The germline V and J ends were trimmed by 2 bases and 2 bases, with 9 bases remaining between them. The CDR3 is 14 amino acids. The CDR3 loop reads CASSYGAGQETQYF. CDR3 sequence (DNA): TGTGCCAGCAGTTACGGGGCAGGGCAAGAGACCCAGTACTTC.

The chain has TRBV5-6 and TRBJ2-7; D unresolved. Per germline, CDR1 SGHDT and CDR2 YYEEEE. The CDR3 extends over 16 amino acids. Trimming cost V 1 base and J 0 bases, with 14 bases left between them. CDR3 nucleotide sequence: TGTGCCAGCAGCTTGTTTGGGGTCCTCAGCTCCTACGAGCAGTACTTC. It codes for CASSLFGVLSSYEQYF. Full variable domain (rest looked up from reference TRBV5-6 and TRBJ2-7): DAGVTQSPTHLIKTRGQQVTLRCSPKSGHDTVSWYQQALGQGPQFIFQYYEEEERQRGNFPDRFSGHQFPNYSSELNVNALLLGDSALYLCASSLFGVLSSYEQYFGPGTRLTVT.

J is TRBJ2-1 and V is TRBV30; D may be TRBD1 or TRBD2 (6 bases each). Germline V CDR1 and CDR2: GTSNPN, SVGIG (reference sequence). CDR3 length: 14 amino acids. V lost 8 bases and J lost 9, with 23 bases in between. CDR3: CAGRAGPETGEQFF. The CDR3 DNA sequence: TGTGCCGGTCGAGCGGGTCCCGAGACAGGTGAGCAGTTCTTC. Full variable domain (outside the CDR3, taken from reference TRBV30 and TRBJ2-1): SQTIHQWPATLVQPVGSPLSLECTVEGTSNPNLYWYRQAAGRGLQLLFYSVGIGQISSEVPQNLSASRPQDRQFILSSKKLLLSDSGFYLCAGRAGPETGEQFFGPGTRLTVL.

The V and J genes are TRBV18 and TRBJ1-1; perhaps TRBD1 as D (5 bases). The CDR3 is 14 amino acids. Germline V gene lookup returns CDR1 KGHSH and CDR2 LQKENI. V was trimmed by 3 bases and J by 2 bases, leaving 10 bases between them. In nucleotides, the CDR3 is TGTGCCAGCTCACCCCCGGGGCCAAACACTGAAGCTTTCTTT. Amino acids: CASSPPGPNTEAFF.

The chain has TRBV6-5 and TRBJ1-1, with D possibly being TRBD1 (5 bases). The CDR3 contains 13 residues. Trimming removed 7 bases at V and 5 bases at J, with 14 bases between. Germline values: CDR1 MNHEY, CDR2 SVGAGI. The CDR3 nucleotides read TGTGCCAGCACCCGGCGGGGCGAAACTGAAGCTTTCTTT. This translates into CASTRRGETEAFF.

The chain joins TRBV10-1 to TRBJ2-2, with D maybe TRBD1 (5 bases). V lost 0 bases to trimming and J lost 9 bases, with 8 bases between them. The CDR3 has 13 amino acids. Germline CDR1 reads WNHNN; CDR2 reads SYGVQD (reference sequence). CDR3 protein: CASSESGARELFF. DNA of the CDR3: TGCGCCAGCAGTGAGTCTGGGGCGCGGGAGCTGTTTTTT.

The chain has TRBV29-1 and TRBJ2-1, with TRBD2 matching over 7 bases. Looked up from germline, CDR1 is SQVTM and CDR2 is ANQGSEA. The CDR3 contains 12 residues. Germline trimming cut 7 bases from V and 8 bases from J; bases unmatched to any gene: 8. The CDR3 spells CSAKDGGDEQFF. DNA for the CDR3: TGCAGCGCGAAAGATGGGGGGGATGAGCAGTTCTTC.

The rearrangement links TRBV6-5 to TRBJ1-4; TRBD1 might be the D (5 bases). The CDR3 length is 14 residues. Trimming took off 6 bases at V and 7 bases at J, with 15 bases between the two ends. Per germline, CDR1 MNHEY and CDR2 SVGAGI. The DNA for the CDR3 is TGTGCCAGCAGATCCGGCGGGGGAAGTGAAAAACTGTTTTTT. It codes for CASRSGGGSEKLFF.

The gene calls are TRBV23-1 and TRBJ2-6; D is perhaps TRBD1 (5 bases). TRBV23-1 is assigned to the ORF class and has an uncertain function. The ends were cut back, 5 bases at V and 5 bases at J, with 25 bases in the middle. CDR3 length equals 19 residues. The CDR3 nucleotides read TGCGCCAGCAGTATGGCAGGGCTACGCAACAAAAGTCGGGCCAACGTCCTGACTTTC. It encodes CASSMAGLRNKSRANVLTF.